This T cell receptor (beta chain) was observed in a study of T cells after yellow fever vaccination. Overall study results and limits: When the response was secondary, it was weaker but reached its peak faster, day 5 versus 15.

A single record per CDR3 protein comes from TCRdb applying MiXCR to the 5' RACE reads. The data show 500,000 to 650,000 distinct CDR3 sequences, about 17% seen once. This clonotype was seen ten or more times. Its specificity is not known. CDR3 length equals 15 residues. V lost 1 base and J lost 4; bases outside the gene matches: 2. Germline CDR1 reads SGHTA; CDR2 reads FQGNSA. This clonotype was sampled from a man younger than 35 who received the YFV17D yellow fever vaccine. The chain links TRBV7-2 to TRBJ2-5, with TRBD2 matching over 11 bases. Here the sequenced sample was PBMCs, taken 5 days after the first yellow fever vaccination. CDR3 DNA: TGTGCCAGCAGCTTAGGTACTAGCGGGGGAGAGACCCAGTACTTC. This translates into CASSLGTSGGETQYF.